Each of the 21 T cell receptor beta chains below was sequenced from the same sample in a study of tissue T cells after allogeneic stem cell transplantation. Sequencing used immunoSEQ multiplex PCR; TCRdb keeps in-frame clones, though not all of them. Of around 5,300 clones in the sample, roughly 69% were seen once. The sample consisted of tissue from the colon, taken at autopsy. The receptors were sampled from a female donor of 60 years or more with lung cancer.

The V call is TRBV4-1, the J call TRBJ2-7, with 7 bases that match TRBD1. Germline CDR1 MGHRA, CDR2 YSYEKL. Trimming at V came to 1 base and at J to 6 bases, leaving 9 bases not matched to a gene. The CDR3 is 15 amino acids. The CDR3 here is CASSQVAEGAIEQYF. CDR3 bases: TGCGCCAGCAGCCAAGTTGCCGAGGGGGCTATCGAGCAGTACTTC.

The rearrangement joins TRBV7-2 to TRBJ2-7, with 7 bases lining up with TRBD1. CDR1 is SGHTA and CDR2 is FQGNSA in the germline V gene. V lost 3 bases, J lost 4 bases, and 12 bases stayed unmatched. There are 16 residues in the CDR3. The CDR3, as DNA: TGTGCCAGCAGCTTGGGTTCCGGGACAGCTTTTTACGAGCAGTACTTC. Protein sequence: CASSLGSGTAFYEQYF.

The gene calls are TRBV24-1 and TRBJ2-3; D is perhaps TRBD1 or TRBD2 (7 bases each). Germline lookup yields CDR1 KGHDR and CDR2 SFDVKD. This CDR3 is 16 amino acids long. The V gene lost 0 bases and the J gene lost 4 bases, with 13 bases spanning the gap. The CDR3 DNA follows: TGTGCCACCAGTGATTTGGGGAGGGGGCCCCCAGATACGCAGTATTTT. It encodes CATSDLGRGPPDTQYF.

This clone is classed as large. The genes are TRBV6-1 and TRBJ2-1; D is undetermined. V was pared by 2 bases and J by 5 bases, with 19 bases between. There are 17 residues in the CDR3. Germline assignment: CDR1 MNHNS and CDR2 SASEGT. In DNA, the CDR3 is TGTGCCAGCAGTGAACCCTACGGATCACCTTTGGACAATGAGCAGTTCTTC. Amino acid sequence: CASSEPYGSPLDNEQFF.

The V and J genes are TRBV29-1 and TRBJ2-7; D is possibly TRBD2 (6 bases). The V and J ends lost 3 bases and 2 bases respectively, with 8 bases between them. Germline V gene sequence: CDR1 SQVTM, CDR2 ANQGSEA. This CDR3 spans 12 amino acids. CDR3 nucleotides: TGCAGCGTTGACGGAGGGACCTACGAGCAGTACTTC. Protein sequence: CSVDGGTYEQYF.

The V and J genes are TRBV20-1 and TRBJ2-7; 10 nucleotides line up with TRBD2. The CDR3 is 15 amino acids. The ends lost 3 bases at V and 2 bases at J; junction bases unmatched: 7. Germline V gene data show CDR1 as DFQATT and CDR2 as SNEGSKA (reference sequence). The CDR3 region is CSASATSGGAYEQYF. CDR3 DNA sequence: TGCAGTGCTAGTGCGACAAGCGGGGGGGCCTACGAGCAGTACTTC.

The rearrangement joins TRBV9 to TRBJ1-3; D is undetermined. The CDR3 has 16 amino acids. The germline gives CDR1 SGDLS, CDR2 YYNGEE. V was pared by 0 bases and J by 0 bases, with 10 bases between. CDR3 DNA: TGTGCCAGCAGCGTAGACGTAGGGAACTCTGGAAACACCATATATTTT. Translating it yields CASSVDVGNSGNTIYF.

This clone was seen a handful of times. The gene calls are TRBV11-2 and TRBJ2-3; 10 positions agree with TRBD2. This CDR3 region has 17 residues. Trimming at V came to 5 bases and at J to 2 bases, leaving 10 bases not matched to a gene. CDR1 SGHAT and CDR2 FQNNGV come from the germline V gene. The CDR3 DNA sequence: TGTGCCAGCAGCCCCGGCGGAGCGGGGGGGTACACAGATACGCAGTATTTT. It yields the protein CASSPGGAGGYTDTQYF.

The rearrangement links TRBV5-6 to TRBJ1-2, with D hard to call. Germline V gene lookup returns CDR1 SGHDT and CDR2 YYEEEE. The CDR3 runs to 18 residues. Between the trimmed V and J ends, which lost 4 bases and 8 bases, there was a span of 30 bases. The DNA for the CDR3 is TGTGCCAGCAGCCCCTCGCTGAGTTTGTCCGGACTTAAGGAGGGCTACACCTTC. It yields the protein CASSPSLSLSGLKEGYTF.

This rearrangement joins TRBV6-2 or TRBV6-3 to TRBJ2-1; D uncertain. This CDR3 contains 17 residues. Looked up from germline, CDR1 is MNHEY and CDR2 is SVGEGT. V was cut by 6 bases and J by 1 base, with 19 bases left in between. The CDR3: CASSPSPPSRSYNEQFF. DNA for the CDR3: TGTGCCAGCAGCCCATCCCCCCCTAGTAGATCCTACAATGAGCAGTTCTTC.

CDR3 nucleotides: TGCGCCAGCAGCTCCCGGAAAGGACAGGGGATCACTGAAGCTTTCTTT. Its translation: CASSSRKGQGITEAFF. The V and J genes are TRBV5-1 and TRBJ1-1; 9 bases map to TRBD1. Unmatched junction bases numbered 10, after V lost 3 bases and J lost 4 bases. The CDR3 consists of 16 residues. Germline values: CDR1 SGHRS, CDR2 YFSETQ.

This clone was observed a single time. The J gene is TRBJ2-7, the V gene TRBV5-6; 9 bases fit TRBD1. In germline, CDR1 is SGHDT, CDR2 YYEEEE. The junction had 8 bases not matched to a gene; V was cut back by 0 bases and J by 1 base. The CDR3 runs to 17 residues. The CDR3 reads CASSLVFRGQGSYEQYF. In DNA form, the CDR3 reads TGTGCCAGCAGCTTGGTTTTTCGGGGACAGGGATCCTACGAGCAGTACTTC.

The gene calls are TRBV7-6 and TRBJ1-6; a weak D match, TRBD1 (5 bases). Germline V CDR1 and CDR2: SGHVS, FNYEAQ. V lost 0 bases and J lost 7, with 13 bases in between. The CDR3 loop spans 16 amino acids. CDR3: CASSLAGGVRNSPLHF. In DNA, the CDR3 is TGTGCCAGCAGCTTAGCGGGGGGAGTTAGAAATTCACCCCTCCACTTT.

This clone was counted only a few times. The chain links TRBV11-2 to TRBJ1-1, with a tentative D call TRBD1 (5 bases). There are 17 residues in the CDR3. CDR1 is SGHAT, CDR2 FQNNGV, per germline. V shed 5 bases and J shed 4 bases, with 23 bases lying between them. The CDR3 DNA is TGTGCCAGCAGCCTCATGTCAGGGACGGTAGGATTCACTGAAGCTTTCTTT. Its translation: CASSLMSGTVGFTEAFF.

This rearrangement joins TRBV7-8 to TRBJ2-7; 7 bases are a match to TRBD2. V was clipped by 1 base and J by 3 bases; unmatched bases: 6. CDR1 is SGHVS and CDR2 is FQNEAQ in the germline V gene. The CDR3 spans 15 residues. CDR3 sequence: CASSLVGERGYEQYF. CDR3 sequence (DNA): TGTGCCAGCAGCTTAGTAGGCGAGCGGGGCTACGAGCAGTACTTC.

The CDR3 sequence: CASSSETGTSVVQYF. CDR3 in DNA: TGTGCCAGCAGCTCCGAGACAGGGACCTCGGTGGTGCAGTACTTC. This chain connects TRBV9 to TRBJ2-7; 7 positions agree with TRBD1. CDR3 length: 15 residues. Germline V gene lookup returns CDR1 SGDLS and CDR2 YYNGEE. The ends lost 4 bases at V and 9 bases at J; junction bases unmatched: 16.

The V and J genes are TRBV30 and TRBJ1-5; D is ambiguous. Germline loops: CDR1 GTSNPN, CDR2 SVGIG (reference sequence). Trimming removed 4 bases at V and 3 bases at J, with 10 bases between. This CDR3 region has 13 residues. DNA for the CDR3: TGTGCCTGGACGGACGGAAACAATCAGCCCCAGCATTTT. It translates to CAWTDGNNQPQHF.

The CDR3 sequence: CASRSGGVNYGYTF. CDR3 nucleotides: TGTGCCAGTCGTAGCGGGGGCGTTAACTATGGCTACACCTTC. The chain joins TRBV11-2 to TRBJ1-2; D is perhaps TRBD1 (6 bases). The CDR3 covers 14 residues. The V and J ends lost 9 bases and 1 base respectively, with 15 bases between them. Germline V gene sequence: CDR1 SGHAT, CDR2 FQNNGV. Complete variable domain (other parts from reference TRBV11-2 and TRBJ1-2): EAGVAQSPRYKIIEKRQSVAFWCNPISGHATLYWYQQILGQGPKLLIQFQNNGVVDDSQLPKDRFSAERLKGVDSTLKIQPAKLEDSAVYLCASRSGGVNYGYTFGSGTRLTVV.

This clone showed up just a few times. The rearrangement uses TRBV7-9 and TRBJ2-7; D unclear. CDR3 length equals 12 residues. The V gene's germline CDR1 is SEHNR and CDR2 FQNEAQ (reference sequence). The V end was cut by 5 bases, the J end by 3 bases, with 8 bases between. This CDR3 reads CASSPSGYEQYF. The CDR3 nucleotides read TGTGCCAGCAGCCCCAGTGGCTACGAGCAGTACTTC.

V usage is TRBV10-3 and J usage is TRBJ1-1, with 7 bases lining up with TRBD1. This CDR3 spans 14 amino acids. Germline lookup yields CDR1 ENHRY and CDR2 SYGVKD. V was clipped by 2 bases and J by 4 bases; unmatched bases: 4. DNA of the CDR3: TGTGCCATCAGTGAGACGACAGGGACCACTGAAGCTTTCTTT. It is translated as CAISETTGTTEAFF.

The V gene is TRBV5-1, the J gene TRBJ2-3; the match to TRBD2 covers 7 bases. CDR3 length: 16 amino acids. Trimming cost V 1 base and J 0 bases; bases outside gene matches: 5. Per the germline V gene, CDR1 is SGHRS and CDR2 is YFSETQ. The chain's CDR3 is CASSLFGGGSTDTQYF. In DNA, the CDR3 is TGCGCCAGCAGCTTGTTTGGCGGGGGAAGCACAGATACGCAGTATTTT.